This TCR beta chain was observed in a study of neoadjuvant anti-PD-1 for oral cavity cancer. The wider study: Patients without progression received a fourth nivolumab dose around day 43, then surgical resection on days 50-56.

Time point reported: after neoadjuvant nivolumab, at surgical resection. Method: immunoSEQ multiplex PCR; TCRdb's copy keeps in-frame clones and lacks some. The table lists 65,000 to 70,000 clones, approximately 87% of them singletons. The material sequenced was PBMCs, taken after nivolumab (anti-PD-1) treatment. The sequence was collected from a person aged 35-79 years with oral cavity squamous cell carcinoma.

This CDR3 reads CASSLTGIRSYEQYF. The DNA of the CDR3 is TGCGCCAGCAGCCTGACAGGGATTAGGTCCTACGAGCAGTACTTC. V and J are TRBV4-1 and TRBJ2-7, with 7 bases fitting TRBD1. The CDR3 covers 15 residues. In germline, CDR1 is MGHRA, CDR2 YSYEKL. V trimming: 4 bases; J trimming: 1 base; junction bases outside the gene matches: 7.